This TCR beta chain was captured by sequencing in a study of graft-versus-host responses after intestinal transplantation. Study-wide background: Each recipient received anti-thymocyte globulin induction, then tacrolimus and steroids for 2 to 3 years. Overall study findings and caveats: High graft-versus-host to host-versus-graft clonal ratios were seen in allografts of patients with graft-donor T cell macrochimerism.

Comments on this clone: Its antigen remains unidentified.

The data were produced by immunoSEQ multiplex PCR, yet TCRdb's version contains in-frame clones alone and is incomplete. The sample includes 90,000 or so clones, around 84% of them seen just once. This sequence was found in a human donor who received an intestinal transplant. The sequenced sample was unstimulated CD4+ T cells sorted from spleen or lymph node cells, obtained before intestinal transplant.

CDR3 sequence reads: CASSGWGTSLNEQFF. For the CDR3, the DNA is TGTGCCAGCAGTGGCTGGGGGACTAGCCTCAATGAGCAGTTCTTC. The chain recombines TRBV6-1 with TRBJ2-1; 9 bases match TRBD2. Germline CDR1 reads MNHNS; CDR2 reads SASEGT. The CDR3 spans 15 residues. V shed 4 bases, J shed 6 bases, and the junction held 7 bases outside the gene matches.